Presented here are 13 T cell receptor beta chains from one specimen sequenced in a study of CD8 T cells in ankylosing spondylitis. TCRdb itself ran the 5' RACE reads through MiXCR, one entry per CDR3 protein. The data contain some 150,000 distinct CDR3 sequences, about 42% of them singletons. The sample taken for sequencing was synovial fluid, either unsorted or a sorted T cell fraction (not recorded which). Every receptor here comes from a male donor with ankylosing spondylitis.

The V call is TRBV5-8, the J call TRBJ2-3; D gene ambiguous. Between the trimmed V and J ends, which lost 2 bases and 2 bases, there was a span of 18 bases. CDR3 length: 17 amino acids. Germline V lookup: CDR1 SGHTS, CDR2 YDEGEE. The DNA for the CDR3 is TGTGCCAGCAGCTTAGGGCCCCGTGTTACCTACACAGATACGCAGTATTTT. Amino acids: CASSLGPRVTYTDTQYF.

Written as DNA, the CDR3 is TGCAGCGGGATGACCGGGACTACAGCTTTCTTT. This gives the protein CSGMTGTTAFF. V usage is TRBV29-1 and J usage is TRBJ1-1; D may be TRBD1 (5 bases). The CDR3 spans 11 residues. The germline V gene encodes CDR1 SQVTM and CDR2 ANQGSEA. Trimming cost V 7 bases and J 10 bases, with 16 bases left between them.

The J gene is TRBJ2-7, the V gene TRBV6-1, with a tentative D call TRBD1 (6 bases). Germline CDR1 and CDR2: MNHNS and SASEGT. Trimming pared 2 bases from V and 4 bases from J, leaving 18 bases between. CDR3 length: 16 amino acids. In nucleotides, the CDR3 is TGTGCCAGCAGTGAATTGATTTCAGGGGTTTTTTACGAGCAGTACTTC. This translates into CASSELISGVFYEQYF.

CDR3 sequence: CASSNRDRAFVIEQFF. The CDR3 DNA is TGTGCCAGCAGTAACCGGGACAGGGCTTTTGTGATTGAGCAGTTCTTC. This chain connects TRBV28 to TRBJ2-1; 9 bases agree with TRBD1. Per germline, CDR1 MDHEN and CDR2 SYDVKM. CDR3 size: 16 residues. After removal of 5 bases from V and 9 bases from J, the junction contained 14 bases not matched to a gene.

This clonotype was picked up a small number of times. This chain uses TRBV4-1 with TRBJ1-2, with a possible D match to TRBD1 (5 bases). CDR1 MGHRA and CDR2 YSYEKL come from the germline V gene. The V end was cut by 4 bases, the J end by 6 bases, with 12 bases between. The CDR3 consists of 13 residues. The CDR3 DNA reads TGCGCCAGCAGCCTCCTAGGGACCGATGGCTACACCTTC. Amino acid sequence: CASSLLGTDGYTF.

The chain employs TRBV28 and TRBJ2-7; D possibly corresponds to TRBD2 (7 bases). The CDR3 length is 15 residues. CDR1 and CDR2 from the germline V gene are MDHEN and SYDVKM. Trimming cost V 1 base and J 4 bases, with 14 bases left between them. The DNA for the CDR3 is TGTGCCAGCAGTTTATACCCAGGGGAGGGGTACGAGCAGTACTTC. Residues: CASSLYPGEGYEQYF.

The CDR3 DNA reads TGTGCTAGTGGTTTGCGCAGGGTGAGCTCCTACGAGCAGTACTTC. Amino acid sequence: CASGLRRVSSYEQYF. The chain links TRBV12-5 to TRBJ2-7; the D gene is possibly TRBD1 (5 bases). V was cut by 2 bases and J by 0 bases, with 11 bases left in between. The CDR3 covers 15 residues. CDR1 is LGHNT and CDR2 is FRNRAP in the germline V gene.

This clonotype has just a few counts. The chain employs TRBV6-2 or TRBV6-3 and TRBJ2-5; D ambiguous. The CDR3 covers 11 residues. V was clipped by 5 bases and J by 4 bases, with 5 bases between them. Germline V gene lookup returns CDR1 MNHEY and CDR2 SVGEGT. The CDR3 here is CASSQTETQYF. As DNA, the CDR3 is TGTGCCAGCAGTCAAACAGAGACCCAGTACTTC.

The chain couples TRBV20-1 to TRBJ2-7; TRBD2 aligns across 8 bases. There are 19 residues in the CDR3. The V segment lost 6 bases and the J segment 5 bases; nucleotides outside the gene matches: 27. Per the germline V gene, CDR1 is DFQATT and CDR2 is SNEGSKA (reference sequence). The CDR3 region has the DNA TGCAGTGCCCCCATATGGGAACAGGGAGGTAGCGGGGTTCGGCACGAGCAGTACTTC. It codes for CSAPIWEQGGSGVRHEQYF.

The chain combines TRBV5-1 with TRBJ2-1; D possibly corresponds to TRBD2 (6 bases). There are 17 residues in the CDR3. Trimming shortened V by 3 bases and J by 7 bases, and 23 bases separated the two germline ends. Germline CDR1 is SGHRS and CDR2 is YFSETQ. CDR3 residues: CASSSLGETGTQNEQFF. CDR3 bases: TGCGCCAGCAGCTCCCTTGGCGAAACCGGGACTCAAAATGAGCAGTTCTTC.

J is TRBJ2-2 and V is TRBV29-1; tentative D call: TRBD1 (5 bases). V gave up 3 bases and J gave up 5 bases, with 13 bases separating them. CDR3 length: 14 amino acids. Germline CDR1 reads SQVTM; CDR2 reads ANQGSEA. The CDR3 nucleotides are TGCAGCGTTGAGGCGCAGGGAAGGACCGGGGAGCTGTTTTTT. Translating gives CSVEAQGRTGELFF.

The chain joins TRBV4-3 to TRBJ2-7; no definite D call. The V end lost 3 bases, the J end lost 2 bases, and 11 bases lay between the germline ends. The CDR3 sequence is 14 residues long. Germline V CDR1 and CDR2: LGHNA, YSLEER. The CDR3 here is CASSQAFGAYEQYF. DNA for the CDR3: TGCGCCAGCAGCCAGGCTTTCGGAGCCTACGAGCAGTACTTC.

CDR3: CASSRGASRHTQYF. The CDR3 region has the DNA TGTGCCAGCAGCCGGGGGGCTAGTCGCCATACGCAGTATTTT. The chain combines TRBV7-2 with TRBJ2-3, with a possible D match to TRBD2 (7 bases). The germline V gene has CDR1 SGHTA and CDR2 FQGNSA. V was trimmed by 5 bases and J by 7 bases, leaving 16 bases between them. This CDR3 has 14 amino acids.